What follows are 14 T cell receptor beta chains derived from one specimen sequenced in a study of beta chain features in type 1 diabetes. Sequenced material consisted of expressed TCRB transcripts (all of the isolated RNA was reverse transcribed). Clones were read by immunoSEQ multiplex PCR, and TCRdb kept only the in-frame ones, dropping some. Among 200,000 to 250,000 clones listed, roughly 11% were seen once. Specimen: central memory CD4+ T cells from blood. The receptors stem from a man aged 18 to 35 in good health.

This clone was picked up a small number of times. The gene calls are TRBV18 and TRBJ2-3; 8 bases agree with TRBD2. The V segment lost 3 bases and the J segment 2 bases; nucleotides outside the gene matches: 7. CDR3 size: 16 residues. CDR1 is KGHSH, CDR2 LQKENI, per germline. The CDR3 DNA is TGTGCCAGCTCACCTCGACTAGCGAGTATCACAGATACGCAGTATTTT. Translating it yields CASSPRLASITDTQYF.

The V and J genes are TRBV5-1 and TRBJ2-1, with 9 nucleotides matching TRBD1. This CDR3 is built from 14 residues. J gave up 7 bases and V 3 bases, and 5 bases lay outside the gene matches. From germline, CDR1 is SGHRS and CDR2 YFSETQ. In nucleotides, the CDR3 is TGCGCCAGCAGCTCCGGGACAGGGTGGAATGAGCAGTTCTTC. It translates to CASSSGTGWNEQFF.

CDR3: CAISESAGVSGANVLTF. The DNA for the CDR3 is TGTGCCATCAGTGAGTCGGCTGGAGTCTCTGGGGCCAACGTCCTGACTTTC. The rearrangement uses TRBV10-3 and TRBJ2-6; D is unclear. The CDR3 totals 17 residues. Germline CDR1 reads ENHRY; CDR2 reads SYGVKD. V was cut by 0 bases and J by 0 bases, with 9 bases left in between.

Here the CDR3 reads CASSTPGGSSYEQYF. Here the CDR3 DNA reads TGTGCCAGCAGTACCCCAGGGGGGAGCTCCTACGAGCAGTACTTC. The chain links TRBV28 to TRBJ2-7; the D gene is possibly TRBD1 (7 bases). Germline loops: CDR1 MDHEN, CDR2 SYDVKM. Trimming took off 5 bases at V and 0 bases at J, with 14 bases between the two ends. The CDR3 totals 15 residues.

This clone has only a few counts. The rearrangement uses TRBV7-9 and TRBJ2-7, with 8 bases identical to TRBD2. The CDR3 extends over 15 amino acids. The trim removed 1 base at V and 3 bases at J, leaving 5 bases unmatched. Per germline, CDR1 SEHNR and CDR2 FQNEAQ (reference sequence). The CDR3 here is CASSLVSGGHYEQYF. The CDR3 DNA reads as TGTGCCAGCAGCTTAGTGTCGGGAGGGCACTACGAGCAGTACTTC.

This clone has only one observation. The genes are TRBV14 and TRBJ2-2; D ambiguous. The V and J ends lost 6 bases and 2 bases respectively, with 4 bases between them. Germline-derived CDR1 and CDR2 are SGHDN and FVKESK. This CDR3 comprises 12 residues. The CDR3 bases are TGTGCCAGCAGGCTCAACACCGGGGAGCTGTTTTTT. Protein product: CASRLNTGELFF.

In DNA form, the CDR3 reads TGTGCCAGTACGTCTGGGATTGGGCCCCAGCATTTT. Translation gives CASTSGIGPQHF. The chain couples TRBV19 to TRBJ1-5; no clear D. The germline V and J ends were trimmed by 7 bases and 9 bases, with 13 bases remaining between them. The CDR3 consists of 12 residues. Per the germline V gene, CDR1 is LNHDA and CDR2 is SQIVND (reference sequence).

Many counts were recorded for this clone. This sample also contains other DNA sequences that code for the same CDR3. The J gene is TRBJ2-7, the V gene TRBV7-9; TRBD2 aligns across 11 bases. The CDR3 length is 14 residues. Per the germline V gene, CDR1 is SEHNR and CDR2 is FQNEAQ (reference sequence). With V trimmed by 5 bases and J by 1 base, 1 base remained unmatched. Here the CDR3 DNA reads TGTGCCAGCAGCCCTAGCGGGAGGTCCTACGAGCAGTACTTC. Translating gives CASSPSGRSYEQYF.

The V and J genes are TRBV9 and TRBJ2-2; D may be TRBD2 (6 bases). Germline V lookup: CDR1 SGDLS, CDR2 YYNGEE. Trimming left V 4 bases short and J 4 bases short, with 20 bases between. The CDR3 contains 17 residues. Here the CDR3 reads CASSPPGSGLGTGELFF. The CDR3 nucleotides read TGTGCCAGCAGCCCACCAGGTAGCGGATTAGGCACCGGGGAGCTGTTTTTT.

This clone was detected ten times or more. The chain links TRBV18 to TRBJ2-4, with no clear D. This CDR3 is 13 amino acids long. Germline V lookup: CDR1 KGHSH, CDR2 LQKENI. Trimming removed 3 bases at V and 9 bases at J, with 12 bases between. The CDR3 loop is CASSPDQASIQYF. CDR3 DNA sequence: TGTGCCAGCTCACCTGACCAGGCAAGCATTCAGTACTTC.

This clone was counted only a few times. The chain uses TRBV19 and TRBJ1-1; D remains ambiguous. V was shortened by 5 bases and J by 0 bases, with 7 bases between the two germline ends. The CDR3 has 13 residues. Germline CDR1 LNHDA, CDR2 SQIVND (reference sequence). Written as DNA, the CDR3 is TGTGCCAGTAGTGAGCAGGTGAACACTGAAGCTTTCTTT. Translation: CASSEQVNTEAFF.

This clone was seen at least ten times. This sequence joins TRBV28 and TRBJ1-1, with D unclear. CDR3 length: 14 amino acids. The germline V gene encodes CDR1 MDHEN and CDR2 SYDVKM. V lost 5 bases to trimming and J lost 6 bases, with 16 bases between them. DNA of the CDR3: TGTGCCAGCAGTCAGTGGGAGGGCGCCGCTGAAGCTTTCTTT. This codes for CASSQWEGAAEAFF.

In the case of this clone: This sequence may be a read error, since a much larger clone differs from it by one base. The chain recombines TRBV27 with TRBJ2-7; TRBD1 is a possible D gene (5 bases). The length of the CDR3 is 14 residues. Germline values: CDR1 MNHEY, CDR2 SMNVEV (reference sequence). Trimming shortened V by 3 bases and J by 5 bases, and 14 bases separated the two germline ends. This CDR3 is CASSLGRVRDEQYF. CDR3 DNA sequence: TGTGCCAGCAGTTTGGGCAGGGTTAGAGACGAGCAGTACTTC.

This clone showed up just a few times. The chain joins TRBV7-2 to TRBJ2-3, with D possibly being TRBD1 (6 bases). Germline V gene sequence: CDR1 SGHTA, CDR2 FQGNSA. The V gene lost 5 bases and the J gene lost 6 bases, with 18 bases spanning the gap. CDR3 length: 15 residues. The CDR3 here is CASSHRDTWKDTQYF. CDR3 DNA: TGTGCCAGCAGCCATAGGGACACTTGGAAGGATACGCAGTATTTT.